This TCR beta chain was identified during a study of T cell responses to AZD1222 COVID-19 vaccine. The study's findings and limits: No day 14 peak samples; only post-peak repertoires were characterized. Clonal diversity may have been underestimated, and the donors were mostly white British, with more females than males. Reports say nearly half of spike-specific TCRs go after unmutated variant regions.

This clone was seen once. Antigen specificity is unknown. The CDR3 sequence is 13 residues long. V lost 3 bases and J lost 4, with 9 bases in between. From germline, CDR1 is MNHEY and CDR2 SMNVEV (reference sequence). Sequenced by immunoSEQ multiplex PCR; TCRdb stores in-frame clones only, minus some. This table has some 87,000 clones, 80% to 90% appearing once. The sample in question was peripheral blood, obtained on day 0 of AZD1222 vaccination. The chain recombines TRBV27 with TRBJ1-2; tentative D call: TRBD1 (5 bases). The sequence came from an adult in good health. The chain's CDR3 is CASSFDSAYGYTF. CDR3 DNA: TGTGCCAGCAGTTTCGACAGCGCCTATGGCTACACCTTC.